This TCR beta chain derives from a study of shared clonotypes between healthy human individuals. Study-level results: Generation probabilities were higher for clonotypes shared across all four sorted-subset donors than for unshared ones.

As concerns this clone: Its antigen is not known.

The naive CD8 subset, CD45RO-negative cells positively selected for CCR7, excluded terminally differentiated effector memory CD45RA+ cells. All donors were Caucasian adults living in Nashville, Tennessee. The CDR3 has 13 amino acids. V was cut by 2 bases and J by 2 bases, with 6 bases left in between. The germline V gene has CDR1 WSHSY and CDR2 SAAADI. Across several immunoSEQ plates, the genomic DNA of each subset was split evenly. Repertoires were generated with immunoSEQ multiplex PCR, while TCRdb's copy carries only in-frame clones and drops some. The table includes roughly 2 million clones, approximately 94% detected once.

The TCR comes from a man younger than 30 in good health. Material for sequencing was naive CD8+ T cells sorted from blood. The gene calls are TRBV10-2 and TRBJ1-1; D uncertain. This chain's CDR3 is CASSENGNTEAFF. CDR3 nucleotide sequence: TGCGCCAGCAGTGAGAACGGTAACACTGAAGCTTTCTTT.